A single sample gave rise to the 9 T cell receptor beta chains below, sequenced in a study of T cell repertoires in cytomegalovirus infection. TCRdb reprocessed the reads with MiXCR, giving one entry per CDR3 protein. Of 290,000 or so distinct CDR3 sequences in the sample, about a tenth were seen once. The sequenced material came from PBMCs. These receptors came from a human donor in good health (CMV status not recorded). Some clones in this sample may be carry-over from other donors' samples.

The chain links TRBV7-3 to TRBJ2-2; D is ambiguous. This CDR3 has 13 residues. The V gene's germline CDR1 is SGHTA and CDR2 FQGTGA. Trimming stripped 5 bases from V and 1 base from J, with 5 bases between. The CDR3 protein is CASSHQNTGELFF. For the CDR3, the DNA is TGTGCCAGCAGCCATCAGAACACCGGGGAGCTGTTTTTT.

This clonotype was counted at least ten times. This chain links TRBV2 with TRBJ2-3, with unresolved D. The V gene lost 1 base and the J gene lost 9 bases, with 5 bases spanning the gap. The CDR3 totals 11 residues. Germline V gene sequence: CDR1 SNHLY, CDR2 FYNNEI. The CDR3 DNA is TGTGCCAGCAGTGAAGGTCAAACGCAGTATTTT. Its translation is CASSEGQTQYF.

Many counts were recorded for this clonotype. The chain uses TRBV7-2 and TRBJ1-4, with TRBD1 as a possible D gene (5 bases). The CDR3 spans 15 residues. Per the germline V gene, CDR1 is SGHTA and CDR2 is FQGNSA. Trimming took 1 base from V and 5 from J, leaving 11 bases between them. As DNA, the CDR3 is TGTGCCAGCAGCTTAGTACCGACAGAAAATGAAAAACTGTTTTTT. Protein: CASSLVPTENEKLFF.

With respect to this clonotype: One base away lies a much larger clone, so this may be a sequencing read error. The CDR3 coding sequence is TGTGCCAGCAGTCCCCTGGACAGGGTCACAGATACGCAGTATTTT. This codes for CASSPLDRVTDTQYF. J is TRBJ2-3 and V is TRBV28, with TRBD1 matching 8 bases. The CDR3 is 15 amino acids. CDR1 and CDR2 from the germline V gene are MDHEN and SYDVKM. V lost 5 bases, J lost 2 bases, and 6 bases stayed unmatched.

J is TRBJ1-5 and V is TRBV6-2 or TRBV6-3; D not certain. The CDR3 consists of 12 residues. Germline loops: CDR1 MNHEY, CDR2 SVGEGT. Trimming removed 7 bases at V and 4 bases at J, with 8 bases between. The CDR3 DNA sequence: TGTGCCAGCAAGGTGAGGAATCAGCCCCAGCATTTT. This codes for CASKVRNQPQHF.

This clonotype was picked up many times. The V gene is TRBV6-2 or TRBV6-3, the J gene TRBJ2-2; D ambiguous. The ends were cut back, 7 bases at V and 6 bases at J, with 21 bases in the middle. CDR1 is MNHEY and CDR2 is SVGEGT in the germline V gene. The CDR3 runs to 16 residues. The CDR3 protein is CASNRPNRTLSGELFF. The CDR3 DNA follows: TGTGCCAGCAACAGACCGAACCGGACCCTTTCCGGGGAGCTGTTTTTT.

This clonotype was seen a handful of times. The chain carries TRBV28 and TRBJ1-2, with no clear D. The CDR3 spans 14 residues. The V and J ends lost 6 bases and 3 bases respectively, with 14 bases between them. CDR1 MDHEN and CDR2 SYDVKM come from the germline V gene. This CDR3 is CASREGTRDYGYTF. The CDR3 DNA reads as TGTGCCAGCAGGGAGGGCACAAGAGACTATGGCTACACCTTC.

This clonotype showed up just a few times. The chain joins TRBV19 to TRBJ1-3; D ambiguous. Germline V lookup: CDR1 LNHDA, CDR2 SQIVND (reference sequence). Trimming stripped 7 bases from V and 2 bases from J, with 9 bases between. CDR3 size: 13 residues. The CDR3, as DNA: TGTGCCAGTACGGGGAGTGCTGGAAACACCATATATTTT. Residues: CASTGSAGNTIYF.

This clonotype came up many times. CDR3 residues: CASSTGANTEAFF. CDR3 coding DNA: TGTGCCAGCAGTACAGGGGCGAACACTGAAGCTTTCTTT. The rearrangement joins TRBV6-4 to TRBJ1-1, with TRBD1 matching 7 bases. Germline V lookup: CDR1 MRHNA, CDR2 SNTAGT. The V segment lost 5 bases and the J segment 1 base; nucleotides outside the gene matches: 1. The CDR3 is made up of 13 amino acids.